The 10 T cell receptor beta chains below all came from one sample that was sequenced in a study of T-cell reconstitution after alpha-beta-depleted transplantation in children. Preparation of the TCRbeta library involved a method that used unique molecular identifiers. TCRdb reanalysed the PCR reads using MiXCR and keeps one entry per CDR3 protein. The table shows 190,000 or so distinct CDR3 sequences, with about 6% occurring only once. The sequenced sample was PBMCs, obtained before TCRalphabeta/CD19-depleted stem cell transplant. The receptors originated from a girl in the first two years of life with combined immunodeficiency, due to receive a stem cell transplant.

This clonotype came up a few times. The chain combines TRBV19 with TRBJ2-3; 8 bases are a match to TRBD2. The length of the CDR3 is 14 residues. CDR1 is LNHDA, CDR2 SQIVND, per germline (reference sequence). V lost 1 base to trimming and J lost 3 bases; unmatched junction nucleotides: 0. The DNA for the CDR3 is TGTGCCAGTAGTATAGCGGGAGGGACAGATACGCAGTATTTT. Its protein is CASSIAGGTDTQYF.

At least ten counts were recorded for this clonotype. The chain is built from TRBV15 and TRBJ2-1; tentative D call: TRBD2 (6 bases). Germline V lookup: CDR1 LNHNV, CDR2 YYDKDF (reference sequence). This CDR3 comprises 19 residues. V lost 1 base and J 1 base, leaving 20 bases between the germline ends. The CDR3 is CATSRGADDSGGSYNEQFF. CDR3 bases: TGTGCCACCAGCAGAGGGGCTGATGATAGCGGCGGGTCCTACAATGAGCAGTTCTTC.

This clonotype was seen ten or more times. The V gene is TRBV10-3, the J gene TRBJ2-1, with TRBD2 matching 8 bases. CDR1 is ENHRY and CDR2 is SYGVKD in the germline V gene. The CDR3 spans 15 residues. After removal of 6 bases from V and 0 bases from J, the junction contained 4 bases not matched to a gene. CDR3 loop: CAIRGTSGSYNEQFF. The CDR3 nucleotides read TGTGCCATCAGGGGTACTAGCGGCTCCTACAATGAGCAGTTCTTC.

A few counts support this clonotype. The chain couples TRBV6-2 or TRBV6-3 to TRBJ2-5, with D perhaps matching TRBD1 or TRBD2 (5 bases each). Germline V gives CDR1 MNHEY, CDR2 SVGEGT. CDR3 length: 17 amino acids. The V end was cut by 6 bases, the J end by 5 bases, with 25 bases between. CDR3 sequence reads: CASRESPSRRWGETQYF. The CDR3 DNA is TGTGCCAGCAGGGAATCGCCCTCTAGGAGGTGGGGGGAGACCCAGTACTTC.

The table lists this clonotype with many counts. The rearrangement uses TRBV6-2 or TRBV6-3 and TRBJ2-1, with 7 bases aligning to TRBD1. Germline V gene lookup returns CDR1 MNHEY and CDR2 SVGEGT. The length of the CDR3 is 13 residues. J lost 12 bases, V lost 2 bases, and 7 bases had no gene match. CDR3 loop: CASSYPDRSGQFF. DNA of the CDR3: TGTGCCAGCAGTTACCCGGACAGGTCGGGGCAGTTCTTC.

This clonotype was counted many times. The chain carries TRBV7-9 and TRBJ2-7; no firm D call. Germline CDR1 and CDR2: SEHNR and FQNEAQ (reference sequence). V lost 1 base, J lost 5 bases, and 9 bases lay in between. The CDR3 has 13 amino acids. CDR3 sequence: CASSLGESNEQYF. CDR3 in DNA: TGTGCCAGCAGCTTAGGGGAATCTAACGAGCAGTACTTC.

This clonotype was detected ten times or more. This chain joins TRBV7-6 and TRBJ2-3; D may be TRBD2 (6 bases). This CDR3 region has 15 residues. Germline CDR1 and CDR2: SGHVS and FNYEAQ. The ends were cut back, 2 bases at V and 0 bases at J, with 9 bases in the middle. CDR3 region: CASSLRTTSTDTQYF. The CDR3 nucleotides are TGTGCCAGCAGCTTACGGACTACTAGCACAGATACGCAGTATTTT.

This clonotype was counted ten times or more. The chain combines TRBV24-1 with TRBJ2-1, with 13 bases matching TRBD2. V trimming: 3 bases; J trimming: 2 bases; junction bases outside the gene matches: 9. Germline CDR1 KGHDR, CDR2 SFDVKD. CDR3 length equals 19 residues. The DNA for the CDR3 is TGTGCCACCAGTGATCCGCGGACTAGCGGGAGAGGGGCCTACAATGAGCAGTTCTTC. Protein sequence: CATSDPRTSGRGAYNEQFF.

In its sample, this clonotype was seen a few times. V usage is TRBV5-1 and J usage is TRBJ2-3, with 7 bases identical to TRBD1. The CDR3 spans 16 residues. V shed 4 bases, J shed 3 bases, and the junction held 11 bases outside the gene matches. Germline lookup yields CDR1 SGHRS and CDR2 YFSETQ. CDR3: CASSLKTGSFTDTQYF. The CDR3 coding sequence is TGCGCCAGCAGCCTAAAGACAGGGAGTTTTACAGATACGCAGTATTTT.

This clonotype was recorded at least ten times. The V and J genes are TRBV2 and TRBJ1-2, with 9 bases matching TRBD1. Germline V CDR1 and CDR2: SNHLY, FYNNEI. The CDR3 loop spans 18 amino acids. V was clipped by 1 base and J by 0 bases; unmatched bases: 9. The CDR3 spells CASSEDGGQGRTNYGYTF. The CDR3 region has the DNA TGTGCCAGCAGTGAAGACGGCGGACAGGGGCGTACTAACTATGGCTACACCTTC.